This T cell receptor (beta chain) originates from a study of post-analysis software for immune sequencing data. TCR beta libraries were prepared from cDNA with unique molecular identifiers. One entry per CDR3 protein, called by TCRdb with MiXCR from the PCR reads. There are about 430,000 distinct CDR3 sequences in the sample; about 39% occur only once, and under 9% lies in the top ten. Concerning this clonotype itself: Its antigen remains unidentified. The junction differs from germline at one of its ends, possibly a read error.

Study-wide results and limits: Batch-matched samples strongly co-clustered by F measure.

Sequenced material: blood. This TCR derives from a girl aged 2 to 10 with multiple sclerosis.

CDR3 region: CASSLDPRQGGTSSNEQFF. The DNA of the CDR3 is TGTGCCAGCAGCTTAGACCCTAGACAGGGCGGGACCTCCTCCAATGAGCAGTTCTTC. The rearrangement joins TRBV7-2 to TRBJ2-1, with D maybe TRBD1 (7 bases). The CDR3 sequence is 19 residues long. From germline, CDR1 is SGHTA and CDR2 FQGNSA.